These 27 T cell receptor beta chains were all obtained from the same sample, sequenced in a study of blood T cell repertoires in COVID-19. The table came from immunoSEQ multiplex PCR; TCRdb's copy has only in-frame clones and leaves some out. The profile shows some 300,000 clones, 70% to 90% of them singletons. Sequencing input: PBMCs or T cells enriched from blood (not recorded which). These receptors came from a man aged 30 to 39 who had recovered from COVID-19.

The chain couples TRBV28 to TRBJ1-1; 7 bases align to TRBD1. The CDR3 has 15 amino acids. Germline lookup yields CDR1 MDHEN and CDR2 SYDVKM. V lost 2 bases to trimming and J lost 1 base; unmatched junction nucleotides: 4. The CDR3 DNA sequence: TGTGCCAGCAGTTTACCCAACAGGGGGAACACTGAAGCTTTCTTT. The encoded protein is CASSLPNRGNTEAFF.

This clone was observed a handful of times. This chain links TRBV15 with TRBJ2-3; possible D gene TRBD1, 6 bases. Germline loops: CDR1 LNHNV, CDR2 YYDKDF (reference sequence). CDR3 size: 16 residues. The V gene lost 0 bases and the J gene lost 0 bases, with 10 bases spanning the gap. CDR3 sequence: CATSRDGQSSTDTQYF. CDR3 DNA sequence: TGTGCCACCAGCAGAGATGGACAGTCTAGCACAGATACGCAGTATTTT.

The DNA of the CDR3 is TGTGCCAGTAGACCCTCTCATCGAGGCGCCTACGAGCAGTACTTC. As protein: CASRPSHRGAYEQYF. The chain combines TRBV19 with TRBJ2-7; D remains unclear. Trimming took off 6 bases at V and 2 bases at J, with 17 bases between the two ends. This CDR3 spans 15 amino acids. The germline gives CDR1 LNHDA, CDR2 SQIVND (reference sequence). The variable domain in full, with the rest retrieved from reference TRBV19 and TRBJ2-7, is DGGITQSPKYLFRKEGQNVTLSCEQNLNHDAMYWYRQDPGQGLRLIYYSQIVNDFQKGDIAEGYSVSREKKESFPLTVTSAQKNPTAFYLCASRPSHRGAYEQYFGPGTRLTVT.

This chain's CDR3 is CASSQELTTYNEQFF. Written as DNA, the CDR3 is TGCGCCAGCAGCCAAGAATTGACTACCTACAATGAGCAGTTCTTC. The chain has TRBV4-1 and TRBJ2-1, with D possibly being TRBD2 (5 bases). There are 15 residues in the CDR3. V was clipped by 0 bases and J by 2 bases, with 8 bases between them. Looked up from germline, CDR1 is MGHRA and CDR2 is YSYEKL.

This clone is a singleton in its sample. The chain couples TRBV2 to TRBJ2-3; 12 bases are shared with TRBD2. V trimming: 9 bases; J trimming: 6 bases; junction bases outside the gene matches: 7. The CDR3 has 14 amino acids. The germline V gene has CDR1 SNHLY and CDR2 FYNNEI. The CDR3 reads CARTSGSSRDTQYF. The CDR3 region has the DNA TGTGCCAGGACTAGCGGGAGTTCGAGGGATACGCAGTATTTT. Full variable domain (outside the CDR3, taken from reference TRBV2 and TRBJ2-3): EPEVTQTPSHQVTQMGQEVILRCVPISNHLYFYWYRQILGQKVEFLVSFYNNEISEKSEIFDDQFSVERPDGSNFTLKIRSTKLEDSAMYFCARTSGSSRDTQYFGPGTRLTVL.

CDR3 loop: CASSEGAYQETQYF. CDR3 DNA sequence: TGTGCCAGCAGTGAAGGGGCGTACCAAGAGACCCAGTACTTC. The chain employs TRBV2 and TRBJ2-5; D is ambiguous. Germline V gene sequence: CDR1 SNHLY, CDR2 FYNNEI. The germline V and J ends were trimmed by 1 base and 0 bases, with 6 bases remaining between them. CDR3 length: 14 residues.

The CDR3 DNA sequence: TGTGCCAGTTTTAAGCGGACCACAGATACGCAGTATTTT. Its protein is CASFKRTTDTQYF. The chain is built from TRBV5-6 and TRBJ2-3; weak D call: TRBD2 (5 bases). The V and J ends lost 8 bases and 2 bases respectively, with 12 bases between them. The CDR3 runs to 13 residues. CDR1 is SGHDT, CDR2 YYEEEE, per germline.

The rearrangement links TRBV4-1 to TRBJ1-5; D is unresolved. The CDR3 length is 14 residues. The germline V and J ends were trimmed by 4 bases and 4 bases, with 11 bases remaining between them. Per germline, CDR1 MGHRA and CDR2 YSYEKL. This CDR3 is CASSLLPGNQPQHF. The CDR3 DNA reads TGCGCCAGCAGCCTCCTGCCCGGGAATCAGCCCCAGCATTTT.

The V gene is TRBV2, the J gene TRBJ2-1; perhaps TRBD2 as D (6 bases). The CDR3 has 16 residues. V lost 6 bases, J lost 0 bases, and 15 bases lay in between. Germline V gene lookup returns CDR1 SNHLY and CDR2 FYNNEI. CDR3 DNA sequence: TGTGCCAGCAGGACAGCGGGTTTGAGCTCCTACAATGAGCAGTTCTTC. Amino acids: CASRTAGLSSYNEQFF.

This chain uses TRBV10-2 with TRBJ2-3; no clear D. V was clipped by 6 bases and J by 1 base, with 14 bases between them. CDR1 is WSHSY, CDR2 SAAADI, per germline. The CDR3 length is 15 residues. CDR3 nucleotides: TGCGCCAGCAGGCCATGGATGGCGGGCACAGATACGCAGTATTTT. Amino acids: CASRPWMAGTDTQYF.

This clone was picked up one time. The rearrangement joins TRBV5-1 to TRBJ2-7, with 8 positions matching TRBD2. Germline CDR1 SGHRS, CDR2 YFSETQ. After removal of 4 bases from V and 0 bases from J, the junction contained 3 bases not matched to a gene. The length of the CDR3 is 14 residues. The DNA of the CDR3 is TGCGCCAGCAGCACGGGGGGGAGCTCCTACGAGCAGTACTTC. Protein sequence: CASSTGGSSYEQYF.

The genes are TRBV19 and TRBJ1-2; a possible D gene is TRBD1 (5 bases). CDR1 LNHDA and CDR2 SQIVND come from the germline V gene (reference sequence). Trimming pared 6 bases from V and 4 bases from J, leaving 18 bases between. The CDR3 is 15 residues long. The CDR3: CASSLMGGQIYGYTF. The DNA of the CDR3 is TGTGCCAGTAGCCTGATGGGGGGTCAAATCTATGGCTACACCTTC.

This rearrangement joins TRBV27 to TRBJ2-3; D uncertain. Trimming left V 2 bases short and J 6 bases short, with 18 bases between. Germline-derived CDR1 and CDR2 are MNHEY and SMNVEV (reference sequence). This CDR3 comprises 16 residues. The CDR3 DNA reads as TGTGCCAGCAGTTTAGGGTCGATTCGACTCGTGGATACGCAGTATTTT. Its protein product is CASSLGSIRLVDTQYF.

This chain joins TRBV5-6 and TRBJ2-1, with unresolved D. The CDR3 loop spans 14 amino acids. With 0 bases removed from V and 1 base from J, the gap between germline ends came to 5 bases. Germline assignment: CDR1 SGHDT and CDR2 YYEEEE. In DNA, the CDR3 is TGTGCCAGCAGCTTGGAACGGTCCTACAATGAGCAGTTCTTC. This codes for CASSLERSYNEQFF. Complete variable domain (other parts from reference TRBV5-6 and TRBJ2-1): DAGVTQSPTHLIKTRGQQVTLRCSPKSGHDTVSWYQQALGQGPQFIFQYYEEEERQRGNFPDRFSGHQFPNYSSELNVNALLLGDSALYLCASSLERSYNEQFFGPGTRLTVL.

This sequence joins TRBV5-1 and TRBJ2-5; the D is unclear. CDR1 and CDR2 from the germline V gene are SGHRS and YFSETQ. The CDR3 length is 16 residues. The V and J ends lost 0 bases and 1 base respectively, with 13 bases between them. Here the CDR3 DNA reads TGCGCCAGCAGCTTGGACTCTAGTTTACCCCAAGAGACCCAGTACTTC. Its translation is CASSLDSSLPQETQYF.

This rearrangement joins TRBV2 to TRBJ1-5; unclear D gene. V was clipped by 6 bases and J by 3 bases, with 9 bases between them. Germline values: CDR1 SNHLY, CDR2 FYNNEI. The CDR3 has 13 residues. This CDR3 is CASSLQHNQPQHF. The CDR3 DNA follows: TGTGCCAGCAGCCTACAGCACAATCAGCCCCAGCATTTT.

As DNA, the CDR3 is TGTGCCAGCAGTTTCGGCGGATGGAACGAGCAGTACTTC. Translating it yields CASSFGGWNEQYF. The rearrangement joins TRBV28 to TRBJ2-7; D unclear. Between the trimmed V and J ends, which lost 3 bases and 5 bases, there was a span of 11 bases. This CDR3 region has 13 residues. Per germline, CDR1 MDHEN and CDR2 SYDVKM.

This chain links TRBV24-1 with TRBJ2-7, with 11 positions matching TRBD1. Germline values: CDR1 KGHDR, CDR2 SFDVKD. There are 17 residues in the CDR3. Trimming removed 0 bases from V and 3 bases from J; junction bases left unmatched: 6. The CDR3 spells CATSDLPPGTGGYEQYF. The CDR3 region has the DNA TGTGCCACCAGTGATTTGCCTCCCGGGACAGGGGGCTACGAGCAGTACTTC.

J is TRBJ2-1 and V is TRBV29-1; TRBD2 agrees at 10 bases. J was trimmed by 4 bases and V by 5 bases; bases with no gene match: 5. CDR3 length equals 14 residues. The germline gives CDR1 SQVTM, CDR2 ANQGSEA. The DNA of the CDR3 is TGCAGCGTTAAGACTAGCGGGCGTTACAATGAGCAGTTCTTC. This encodes CSVKTSGRYNEQFF.

J is TRBJ1-1 and V is TRBV28; D might be TRBD1 (6 bases). The CDR3 has 13 amino acids. Trimming shortened V by 9 bases and J by 7 bases, and 18 bases separated the two germline ends. Germline-derived CDR1 and CDR2 are MDHEN and SYDVKM. CDR3 residues: CASHSTGRNEAFF. CDR3 bases: TGTGCCAGTCATTCTACAGGGCGTAATGAAGCTTTCTTT.

V is TRBV4-1 and J is TRBJ2-1; 9 positions agree with TRBD2. CDR3 length equals 16 residues. The junction had 5 bases not matched to a gene; V was cut back by 4 bases and J by 1 base. CDR1 and CDR2 (germline): MGHRA, YSYEKL. In nucleotides, the CDR3 is TGCGCCAGCAGCCGGGAGACTAGCGGATCCTACAATGAGCAGTTCTTC. This encodes CASSRETSGSYNEQFF.

V and J are TRBV19 and TRBJ1-1; 7 nucleotides align to TRBD1. This CDR3 comprises 16 residues. The germline gives CDR1 LNHDA, CDR2 SQIVND (reference sequence). V lost 6 bases, J lost 2 bases, and 12 bases stayed unmatched. In nucleotides, the CDR3 is TGTGCCAGTAGAATCGGAAAGACAGGGATTAACACTGAAGCTTTCTTT. As protein: CASRIGKTGINTEAFF.

The rearrangement uses TRBV6-5 and TRBJ1-6, with a possible D match to TRBD1 (5 bases). V was cut by 7 bases and J by 5 bases, with 15 bases left in between. Germline values: CDR1 MNHEY, CDR2 SVGAGI. The CDR3 has 15 amino acids. This CDR3 is CASMGSKGDNSPLHF. CDR3 bases: TGTGCCAGCATGGGCTCTAAAGGGGATAATTCACCCCTCCACTTT.

The chain employs TRBV15 and TRBJ2-1, with 11 bases fitting TRBD2. This CDR3 is 15 amino acids long. Germline V gives CDR1 LNHNV, CDR2 YYDKDF (reference sequence). V gave up 5 bases and J gave up 7 bases; unmatched junction bases: 7. CDR3 in DNA: TGTGCCACCAGCCCAAGTAGCGGGAGGGGGAATGAGCAGTTCTTC. Encoded protein: CATSPSSGRGNEQFF.

This clone showed up just once. CDR3 DNA sequence: TGTGCCAGCTCACCCGGGACAACAACTAATGAAAAACTGTTTTTT. Amino acid sequence: CASSPGTTTNEKLFF. The gene calls are TRBV18 and TRBJ1-4, with a tentative D call TRBD1 (6 bases). The CDR3 spans 15 residues. Germline loops: CDR1 KGHSH, CDR2 LQKENI. Between the trimmed V and J ends, which lost 3 bases and 0 bases, there was a span of 8 bases.

This clone was seen more than once but under ten times. The chain couples TRBV2 to TRBJ1-5; 7 bases map to TRBD1. Germline lookup yields CDR1 SNHLY and CDR2 FYNNEI. The V gene end was trimmed by 5 bases and the J gene end by 6 bases; junction bases not matched to a gene: 7. CDR3 size: 14 residues. DNA of the CDR3: TGTGCCAGCAGTAGACAGGGTTCTAGTCAGCCCCAGCATTTT. Translation: CASSRQGSSQPQHF. Together with reference TRBV2 and TRBJ1-5, the CDR3 gives the full variable domain: EPEVTQTPSHQVTQMGQEVILRCVPISNHLYFYWYRQILGQKVEFLVSFYNNEISEKSEIFDDQFSVERPDGSNFTLKIRSTKLEDSAMYFCASSRQGSSQPQHFGDGTRLSIL.

This sequence joins TRBV5-1 and TRBJ2-7; TRBD1 matches at 10 bases. CDR1 and CDR2 (germline): SGHRS, YFSETQ. CDR3 length: 15 amino acids. V shed 2 bases and J 7 bases; nucleotides not matched to a gene: 9. The CDR3 DNA is TGCGCCAGCAGCTTCCAACCGGGACAGGGGAGGGAGCAGTACTTC. This sequence encodes CASSFQPGQGREQYF.